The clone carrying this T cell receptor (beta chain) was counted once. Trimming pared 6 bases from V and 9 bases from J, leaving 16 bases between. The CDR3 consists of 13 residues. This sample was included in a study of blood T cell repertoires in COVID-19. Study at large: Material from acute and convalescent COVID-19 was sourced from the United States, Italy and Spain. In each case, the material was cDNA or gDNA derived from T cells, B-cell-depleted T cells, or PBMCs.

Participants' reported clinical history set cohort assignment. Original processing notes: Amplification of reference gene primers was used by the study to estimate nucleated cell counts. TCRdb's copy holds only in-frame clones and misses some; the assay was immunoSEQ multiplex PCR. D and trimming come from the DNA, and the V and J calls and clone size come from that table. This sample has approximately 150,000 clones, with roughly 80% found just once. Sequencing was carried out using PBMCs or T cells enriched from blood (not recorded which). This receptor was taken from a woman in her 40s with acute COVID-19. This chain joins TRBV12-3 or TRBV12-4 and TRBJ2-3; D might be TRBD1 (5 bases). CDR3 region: CASRQKGIYTQYF. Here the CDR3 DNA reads TGTGCCAGCAGGCAGAAGGGGATATACACGCAGTATTTT.